This record looks at one T cell receptor beta chain sequence and its context. This clonotype was picked up one time. No cognate antigen has been identified for it. Base qualities are missing; no much larger clone stands one base away. A single read counts as weak evidence. This record comes from a study of CD8 T cells in Susac syndrome (dated by TCRdb to the late 2010s). Notes on the research overall: Among the Susac syndrome patients who were sequenced, clinically active disease was present in 5 or 6 and clinical remission was observed in roughly eight. At blood withdrawal, Susac syndrome patients were therapy-naive, treated with corticosteroids (with IVIg additionally given to some), or treated with IVIg alone. Repertoire sequencing was used to test whether CD8+ T cell activation and differentiation in Susac syndrome was antigen driven. General conclusions and limits of the study: The TCR sequencing and HLA analysis was acknowledged to have included a relatively small number of individuals. In patients with Susac syndrome, the CD4+ T cell repertoire showed no detectable clonal expansion.

Inclusive of the bounding cysteine and phenylalanine, the CDR3 is 15 residues long. The only DNA kept is the CDR3, 45 bases in frame from the first base. The germline V gene encodes CDR1 LNHDA and CDR2 SQIVND (reference sequence). A distance of 13 bases separates the germline ends of V and J, which lose 5 bases and 0 bases respectively. RNA was extracted with the RNeasy kit and 0.5 to 1 ug was reverse transcribed using random hexamers. The immunoSEQ multiplex PCR assay, covering 54 Vbeta and 13 Jbeta segments, was used to amplify TCR beta CDR3 regions. To correct PCR amplification bias, a synthetic template baseline was used for both primer optimization and computational correction. In the paper's pipeline: Only productive sequences were kept, with reads annotated to V, D and J genes according to IMGT and analyzed in immunoSEQ Analyzer. Clonality was computed as one minus Shannon entropy normalized by log2 of the number of productive unique sequences. For each patient and control, public and private clones were evaluated among the 100 most prevalent clones. Clones were defined as Susac-specific when absent from the healthy and MS cohorts, from fewer than 1,200 published viral clones and from other ImmuneACCESS disease sequences. Using fastp trimming at Q25 and MiXCR clonotype assembly, TCRdb reanalyzed the public sequencing data and kept in-frame beta chains. Rows merge per CDR3 protein into single entries with the most common DNA and genes. The V and J calls follow TCRdb's processing rather than the paper's. The table for this sample lists approximately 260,000 distinct CDR3 sequences; 90% to 96% of them were counted only once. The ten top clones hold about 0.094% of the sample.

High-throughput TCR beta sequencing profiled peripheral blood CD8+ and CD4+ T cells from healthy donors, Susac syndrome patients and multiple sclerosis patients. The Susac syndrome patients fulfilled recently defined diagnostic criteria for either definite or probable disease. Bulk CD8+ and CD4+ T cells were purified magnetically by negative isolation, whereas CD8+ TEMRA cells were enriched by FACS. Blood was drawn into EDTA tubes, processed within 24 hours, and PBMCs were isolated by density gradient centrifugation. PBMCs intended for TCR sequencing were cryopreserved in liquid nitrogen and thawed later in a water bath at 37 degrees C. The sorted or isolated CD4+, CD8+ and CD8+ TEMRA cells reached a purity of at least 90%.

Sequences were obtained from CD4+ T cells from PBMCs. The receptor was isolated from a human donor with Susac syndrome. Here the chain combines TRBV19 and TRBJ1-2; the D gene is unclear. CDR3 sequence: CASSPRGEANYGYTF. The sequence in DNA is TGTGCCAGTAGTCCCCGGGGAGAAGCTAACTATGGCTACACCTTC.